A selection of T cell receptor beta chains follows, all from one sample in a study of T cell responses to AZD1222 COVID-19 vaccine. Assay used: immunoSEQ multiplex PCR; TCRdb lists only in-frame clones, some missing. The sample records tens of thousands of clones, about nine tenths being singletons. Specimen: peripheral blood, collected on day 0 of AZD1222 vaccination. The receptors originated from an adult in good health. CDR3s include the opening cysteine and the closing phenylalanine or tryptophan. D genes are given only for firm matches. Size is omitted from some rows. Given values are once, few, many or a class for expanded clones.

>TRBV30|TRBJ1-5|.|.
TGTGCCTGGAGTGTCGGAATCCAGCCCCAGCATTTT
CAWSVGIQPQHF
>TRBV7-3|TRBJ1-3|.|.
TGTGCCAGCAGCTTAGCGGGGGCAGGAGCTGGAAACACCATATATTTT
CASSLAGAGAGNTIYF
>TRBV6-5|TRBJ1-3|.|.
TGTGCCAGCATCCCCGCAGGTCACTCTGGAAACACCATATATTTT
CASIPAGHSGNTIYF
>TRBV5-6|TRBJ1-2|.|.
TGTGCCAGCAGCAAACCGACAGCTAACTATGGCTACACCTTC
CASSKPTANYGYTF
>TRBV6-5|TRBJ1-4|.|.
TGTGCCAGCAGTTTATCCAACGGGGTCCGTGAAAAACTGTTTTTT
CASSLSNGVREKLFF
>TRBV21-1|TRBJ2-1|.|.
TGTGCCAGCAGCAAAAGGGGCGGGAGGGCCATAAATGAGCAGTTCTTC
CASSKRGGRAINEQFF
>TRBV6-2/TRBV6-3|TRBJ2-1|.|TRBD2
TGTGCCAGCAGTAGGACTAGCGGGAGGGCCTTCTACAATGAGCAGTTCTTC
CASSRTSGRAFYNEQFF
>TRBV6-5|TRBJ2-1|few|.
TGTGCCAGCAGTTTGTCGGGAGCCATCAATGAGCAGTTCTTC
CASSLSGAINEQFF
>TRBV11-3|TRBJ1-4|.|.
TGTGCCAGCAGCTTATGGCCCACTGGGAGATCGGATGAAAAACTGTTTTTT
CASSLWPTGRSDEKLFF
>TRBV20-1|TRBJ2-1|.|TRBD2
TGCAGTGCTAGTGCTAGCGGGGGGGCCGAATCCTACAATGAGCAGTTCTTC
CSASASGGAESYNEQFF
>TRBV6-5|TRBJ1-5|.|TRBD1
TGTGCCAGCAGTCGCCGGGACAGCGGGCCCCAGCATTTT
CASSRRDSGPQHF
>TRBV11-2|TRBJ1-4|.|.
TGTGCCAGGCACCGACTGAGGCAACTGTTTTTT
CARHRLRQLFF
>TRBV28|TRBJ1-4|.|.
TGTGCCAGCAGGGATGAAAAACTGTTTTTT
CASRDEKLFF
>TRBV20-1|TRBJ1-2|.|.
TGCAGCGTGGGGACAAGATATGGCTACACCTTC
CSVGTRYGYTF
>TRBV6-5|TRBJ2-1|once|.
TGTGCCAGCATAAAGGGAAGCGGGAATGAGCAGTTCTTC
CASIKGSGNEQFF
>TRBV6-6|TRBJ2-1|few|.
TGTGCCAGCAGAGAGTCAAAGAAAAGGGGCCATGAGCAGTTCTTC
CASRESKKRGHEQFF
>TRBV5-5|TRBJ2-6|.|TRBD1
TGTGCCAGCAGCCCGGCCGGGACAGGGTCTGGGGCCAACGTCCTGACTTTC
CASSPAGTGSGANVLTF